The 3 T cell receptor beta chains presented below share a single source sample, sequenced in a study of cytomegalovirus exposure and HLA in healthy donors. Vbeta (60) and Jbeta (13) primers were used in the PCR. Only in-frame clones appear in the TCRdb table, and some are missing; sequencing was by immunoSEQ multiplex PCR. The table for this sample gives 100,000 to 150,000 clones. The sample taken for sequencing was PBMCs. The receptors derive from a man aged 18 to 30 in good health and CMV-seronegative.

The chain employs TRBV6-4 and TRBJ2-1; maybe TRBD1 (6 bases). CDR1 and CDR2 from the germline V gene are MRHNA and SNTAGT. The germline V and J ends were trimmed by 4 bases and 1 base, with 11 bases remaining between them. The CDR3 has 15 residues. This CDR3 is CASSGEGGSYNEQFF. In DNA form, the CDR3 reads TGTGCCAGCAGTGGGGAAGGGGGTTCCTACAATGAGCAGTTCTTC.

The chain is built from TRBV14 and TRBJ2-7; 8 bases match TRBD1. The V and J ends lost 8 bases and 5 bases, in that order; junction bases with no gene match: 8. The length of the CDR3 is 13 residues. Germline V gene sequence: CDR1 SGHDN, CDR2 FVKESK. Here the CDR3 reads CASGARGRDEQYF. The CDR3 coding sequence is TGTGCCAGCGGAGCCAGGGGGCGAGACGAGCAGTACTTC.

The V call is TRBV5-1, the J call TRBJ2-3; TRBD2 matches 7 bases. The V gene end was trimmed by 4 bases and the J gene end by 5 bases; junction bases not matched to a gene: 7. The CDR3 extends over 14 amino acids. The germline V gene has CDR1 SGHRS and CDR2 YFSETQ. The CDR3 is CASSHGGYQDTQYF. In nucleotides, the CDR3 is TGCGCCAGCAGCCACGGGGGGTACCAAGATACGCAGTATTTT.